This T cell receptor beta chain was retrieved from a study of cytomegalovirus exposure and HLA in healthy donors. Study as a whole: The same platform used for the approximately 700 first-cohort repertoires was also used for the 90 to 150 validation repertoires, as a later analysis reported.

Trimming removed 2 bases from V and 0 bases from J; junction bases left unmatched: 2. The CDR3 is 15 residues long. Germline loops: CDR1 SGHDN, CDR2 FVKESK. TCRdb's copy holds only in-frame clones and misses some; the assay was immunoSEQ multiplex PCR. The sample shows some 180,000 clones, 86% of them seen only once. Comment on this clone: Antigen: not known.

Notes on the study in general: Subsequent analysis found a tendency for first-cohort TCR clusters to co-occur within the 95 to 150 validation repertoires.

The V and J genes are TRBV14 and TRBJ2-7; the match to TRBD2 covers 9 bases. Sequencing used PBMCs. This clonotype originated in a man younger than 40 in good health and CMV-seropositive. CDR3 coding DNA: TGTGCCAGCAGCCAAACTAGCGGGCGCTCCTACGAGCAGTACTTC. Translating it yields CASSQTSGRSYEQYF.